This T cell receptor beta chain was captured by sequencing in a study of blood T cell repertoires in COVID-19. Only in-frame clones appear in the TCRdb table, and some are missing; sequencing was by immunoSEQ multiplex PCR. The sample consists of around 200,000 clones, more than 75% of them appearing once. CDR1 and CDR2 from the germline V gene are SGDLS and YYNGEE. The V segment lost 0 bases and the J segment 2 bases; nucleotides outside the gene matches: 15. The CDR3 runs to 20 residues. This chain uses TRBV9 with TRBJ2-4; 9 bases fit TRBD2. The sequence came from a person aged 70 to 85 with COVID-19, enrolled during active disease. Sample: peripheral blood. CDR3 nucleotide sequence: TGTGCCAGCAGCGTAGTTGAAAAGGCGGGAGGGCCTCTTCCCAAAAACATTCAGTACTTC. Its translation: CASSVVEKAGGPLPKNIQYF. Variable domain in full (rest from reference TRBV9 and TRBJ2-4): DSGVTQTPKHLITATGQRVTLRCSPRSGDLSVYWYQQSLDQGLQFLIQYYNGEERAKGNILERFSAQQFPDLHSELNLSSLELGDSALYFCASSVVEKAGGPLPKNIQYFGAGTRLSVL.